One sample yielded the 19 T cell receptor beta chains listed below, sequenced in a study of blood T cell repertoires in COVID-19. Libraries were prepared by immunoSEQ multiplex PCR; TCRdb keeps only in-frame clonotypes and omits some of them. This table holds 140,000 to 150,000 clones, 75% to 85% found once. Specimen: peripheral blood. Receptors originate from a man in his fifties or sixties with acute or convalescent COVID-19.

CDR3 sequence (DNA): TGTGCCAGCAGCCCCTGGTGGGGCCCCCAGTATGGCTACACCTTC. Its translation is CASSPWWGPQYGYTF. This rearrangement joins TRBV7-2 to TRBJ1-2; D is possibly TRBD1 (5 bases). Germline V gene data show CDR1 as SGHTA and CDR2 as FQGNSA. The CDR3 consists of 15 residues. Trimming removed 5 bases at V and 5 bases at J, with 18 bases between. The full variable domain, its missing parts supplied by reference TRBV7-2 and TRBJ1-2, is GAGVSQSPSNKVTEKGKDVELRCDPISGHTALYWYRQSLGQGLEFLIYFQGNSAPDKSGLPSDRFSAERTGGSVSTLTIQRTQQEDSAVYLCASSPWWGPQYGYTFGSGTRLTVV.

The chain recombines TRBV5-1 with TRBJ2-3, with 8 bases lining up with TRBD2. Unmatched junction bases numbered 14, after V lost 0 bases and J lost 5 bases. The CDR3 has 18 residues. CDR1 is SGHRS and CDR2 is YFSETQ in the germline V gene. As DNA, the CDR3 is TGCGCCAGCAGCTTGGGGGTGGGAGCGGGAGATCGGAGAGATACGCAGTATTTT. Protein: CASSLGVGAGDRRDTQYF.

This rearrangement joins TRBV6-5 to TRBJ2-2; TRBD2 might be the D (5 bases). The CDR3 contains 14 residues. Deletions cut 2 bases from V and 3 bases from J, with 7 bases between. Germline loops: CDR1 MNHEY, CDR2 SVGAGI. DNA of the CDR3: TGTGCCAGCAGTTACGAGGGCGACACCGGGGAGCTGTTTTTT. This translates into CASSYEGDTGELFF.

For this clone: Different DNA sequences within this sample yield the same CDR3. The rearrangement links TRBV5-4 to TRBJ2-5; TRBD2 agrees at 11 bases. The CDR3 runs 14 residues. V trimming: 4 bases; J trimming: 4 bases; junction bases outside the gene matches: 3. Germline CDR1 and CDR2: SGHNT and YYREEE (reference sequence). The CDR3: CASSPGLAGETQYF. In nucleotides, the CDR3 is TGTGCCAGCAGCCCCGGACTAGCGGGAGAGACCCAGTACTTC.

This clone occurred once. The CDR3 DNA is TGTGCCAGCAGCTCCGTGGGGGGGTTAGAGACCCAGTACTTC. This translates into CASSSVGGLETQYF. The rearrangement joins TRBV11-2 to TRBJ2-5; TRBD2 matches 7 bases. Per the germline V gene, CDR1 is SGHAT and CDR2 is FQNNGV. The CDR3 length is 14 residues. The V gene end was trimmed by 4 bases and the J gene end by 4 bases; junction bases not matched to a gene: 6. Using reference TRBV11-2 and TRBJ2-5 for the parts outside the CDR3, the full variable domain is EAGVAQSPRYKIIEKRQSVAFWCNPISGHATLYWYQQILGQGPKLLIQFQNNGVVDDSQLPKDRFSAERLKGVDSTLKIQPAKLEDSAVYLCASSSVGGLETQYFGPGTRLLVL.

This sequence joins TRBV7-9 and TRBJ1-1; TRBD1 matches at 7 bases. Trimming removed 7 bases from V and 0 bases from J; junction bases left unmatched: 11. The CDR3 runs to 16 residues. The germline V gene encodes CDR1 SEHNR and CDR2 FQNEAQ (reference sequence). CDR3 amino acids: CASKSGRQGLNTEAFF. CDR3 coding DNA: TGTGCCAGCAAATCGGGGAGACAGGGATTGAACACTGAAGCTTTCTTT.

This clone was detected only once. The chain recombines TRBV28 with TRBJ2-1; TRBD2 matches at 12 bases. The CDR3 extends over 17 amino acids. V dropped 6 bases and J dropped 0; count of bases not matched to a gene: 6. The germline V gene has CDR1 MDHEN and CDR2 SYDVKM. This chain's CDR3 is CASRGTSGLSSYNEQFF. In DNA, the CDR3 is TGTGCCAGCAGGGGGACTAGCGGGCTTAGCTCCTACAATGAGCAGTTCTTC.

In DNA, the CDR3 is TGTGCCAGCAGTGACTGGACTGGAAACACCATATATTTT. Its protein is CASSDWTGNTIYF. The chain uses TRBV28 and TRBJ1-3, with D unresolved. The V end was cut by 5 bases, the J end by 2 bases, with 7 bases between. CDR1 and CDR2 from the germline V gene are MDHEN and SYDVKM. This CDR3 has 13 amino acids.

The chain combines TRBV18 with TRBJ2-1; possible D gene TRBD1, 5 bases. The CDR3 is made up of 13 amino acids. Trimming removed 5 bases from V and 13 bases from J, with 18 bases in between. Germline loops: CDR1 KGHSH, CDR2 LQKENI. CDR3 residues: CASSSDPQGIQFF. The CDR3, as DNA: TGTGCCAGCTCATCGGATCCCCAGGGTATACAGTTCTTC.

The chain recombines TRBV28 with TRBJ1-3, with a weak D call TRBD1 (6 bases). Germline values: CDR1 MDHEN, CDR2 SYDVKM. Trimming shortened V by 10 bases and J by 4 bases, and 14 bases separated the two germline ends. This CDR3 has 13 amino acids. CDR3 residues: CATTYREGNTIYF. The CDR3 DNA follows: TGTGCCACCACCTACAGGGAGGGAAACACCATATATTTT.

The gene calls are TRBV18 and TRBJ1-5; the match to TRBD1 covers 7 bases. The CDR3 is 16 amino acids. Germline loops: CDR1 KGHSH, CDR2 LQKENI. Unmatched junction bases numbered 7, after V lost 3 bases and J lost 2 bases. The CDR3 DNA follows: TGTGCCAGCTCACCCACCGGGACAGAAGGCAATCAGCCCCAGCATTTT. It translates to CASSPTGTEGNQPQHF.

The chain recombines TRBV5-1 with TRBJ2-5, with 7 nucleotides matching TRBD2. V was clipped by 4 bases and J by 5 bases; unmatched bases: 11. Per germline, CDR1 SGHRS and CDR2 YFSETQ. This CDR3 region has 15 residues. The CDR3: CASSHLSGKSETQYF. CDR3 DNA sequence: TGCGCCAGCAGCCACTTAAGCGGGAAATCGGAGACCCAGTACTTC.

The V gene is TRBV13, the J gene TRBJ1-1; TRBD1 agrees at 8 bases. Per the germline V gene, CDR1 is PRHDT and CDR2 is FYEKMQ (reference sequence). J gave up 3 bases and V 4 bases, and 7 bases lay outside the gene matches. The CDR3 extends over 15 amino acids. The CDR3: CASSSHRGGDTEAFF. The CDR3 DNA reads as TGTGCCAGCAGCTCGCACAGGGGGGGGGACACTGAAGCTTTCTTT.

The V gene is TRBV19, the J gene TRBJ1-2, with 9 bases aligning to TRBD1. J gave up 5 bases and V 6 bases, and 10 bases lay outside the gene matches. The CDR3 contains 15 residues. CDR1 and CDR2 from the germline V gene are LNHDA and SQIVND (reference sequence). This CDR3 reads CASSQPGTGIYGYTF. CDR3 DNA: TGTGCCAGTAGCCAACCCGGGACAGGGATATATGGCTACACCTTC.

Comment on this clone: It is unclear where the CDR3 begins or ends on the DNA, so no DNA is shown, and the CDR3 is as TCRdb lists it. CDR3 protein: CASSVGTGSRYF. V is TRBV2 and J is TRBJ2-7; TRBD1 is the table's D call, not checked against the DNA. CDR1 and CDR2 (germline): SNHLY, FYNNEI. The CDR3 is 12 amino acids in total, end residues counted.

This chain links TRBV9 with TRBJ1-1, with TRBD1 identical over 9 bases. After removal of 4 bases from V and 8 bases from J, the junction contained 6 bases not matched to a gene. Germline CDR1 is SGDLS and CDR2 is YYNGEE. The CDR3 spans 13 residues. The CDR3 region is CASSPTGGGEAFF. For the CDR3, the DNA is TGTGCCAGCAGCCCCACAGGGGGCGGGGAAGCTTTCTTT.

V gene TRBV6-6 combines with J gene TRBJ1-2, with D maybe TRBD1 (6 bases). This CDR3 is built from 14 residues. Germline lookup yields CDR1 MNHNY and CDR2 SVGAGI (reference sequence). The V gene lost 1 base and the J gene lost 4 bases, with 10 bases spanning the gap. The CDR3 DNA follows: TGTGCCAGCAGTTACTTGCAGGGGTTCTATGGCTACACCTTC. It translates to CASSYLQGFYGYTF.

This rearrangement joins TRBV3-1 (or the pseudogene TRBV3-2) to TRBJ2-7; TRBD1 might be the D (6 bases). V shed 6 bases and J shed 4 bases, with 16 bases lying between them. The CDR3 is 14 amino acids. Germline V lookup: CDR1 LGHDT, CDR2 YNNKEL (reference sequence). CDR3 in amino acids: CASSKWDTDYEQYF. The DNA for the CDR3 is TGTGCCAGCAGTAAGTGGGACACCGATTACGAGCAGTACTTC.

This clone was observed a few times. The chain is built from TRBV5-4 and TRBJ2-2; 9 bases fit TRBD2. The CDR3 totals 16 residues. Germline CDR1 reads SGHNT; CDR2 reads YYREEE (reference sequence). V shed 3 bases and J 5 bases; nucleotides not matched to a gene: 8. Here the CDR3 DNA reads TGTGCCAGCAGCTCCCTGGGACTAGCAGCGACCGGGGAGCTGTTTTTT. This codes for CASSSLGLAATGELFF.